This T cell receptor beta chain was observed in a study of shared clonotypes between healthy human individuals. Study conclusions and caveats: The sharing of about 5% of naive CD4 clonotypes was seen across a handful of donors. Non-shared clonotypes had lower generation probabilities than those shared by all four donors.

Comment on this clone: Its antigen is unknown.

Measured with immunoSEQ multiplex PCR; TCRdb has only the in-frame clones, and not every one. Found here are more than 900,000 clones, roughly 74% of them singletons; the top ten hold roughly 0.62%. The V end was cut by 4 bases, the J end by 8 bases, with 18 bases between. Germline V gives CDR1 SGDLS, CDR2 YYNGEE. The CDR3 consists of 15 residues. The sample comprised memory CD4+ T cells from PBMCs. Subset described: CD45RA-negative fraction. This receptor was obtained from a man between 18 and 29 years old in good health. Some clones in this sample may be carry-over from other donors' samples. This sequence joins TRBV9 and TRBJ1-4; D possibly corresponds to TRBD1 (5 bases). CDR3 DNA: TGTGCCAGCAGCCCACTCGAGGGGAACGGCGAAAAACTGTTTTTT. Protein sequence: CASSPLEGNGEKLFF.